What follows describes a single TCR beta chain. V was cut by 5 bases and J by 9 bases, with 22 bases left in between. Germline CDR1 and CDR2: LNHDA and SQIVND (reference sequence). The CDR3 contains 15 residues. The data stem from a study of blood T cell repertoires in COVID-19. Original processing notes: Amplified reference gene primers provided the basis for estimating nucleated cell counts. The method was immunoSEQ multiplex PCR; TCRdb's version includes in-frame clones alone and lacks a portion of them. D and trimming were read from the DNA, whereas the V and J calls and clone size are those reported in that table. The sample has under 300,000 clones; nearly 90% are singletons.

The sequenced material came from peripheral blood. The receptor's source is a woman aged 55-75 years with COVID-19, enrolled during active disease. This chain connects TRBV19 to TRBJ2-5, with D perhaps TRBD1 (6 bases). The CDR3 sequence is CASSVRTAQITAQYF. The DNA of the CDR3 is TGTGCCAGTAGTGTCAGGACAGCCCAAATAACGGCCCAGTACTTC.